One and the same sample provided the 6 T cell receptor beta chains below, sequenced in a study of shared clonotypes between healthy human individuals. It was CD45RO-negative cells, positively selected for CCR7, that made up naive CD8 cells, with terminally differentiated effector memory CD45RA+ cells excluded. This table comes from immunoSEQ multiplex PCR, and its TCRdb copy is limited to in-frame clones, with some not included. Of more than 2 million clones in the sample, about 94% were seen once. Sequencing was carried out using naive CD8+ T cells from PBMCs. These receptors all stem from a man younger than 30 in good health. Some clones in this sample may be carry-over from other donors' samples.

In DNA, the CDR3 is TGTGCCAGCAGCCCTGGTCGCGAGCAGTACTTC. Protein product: CASSPGREQYF. V is TRBV6-5 and J is TRBJ2-7, with D unresolved. Germline V gives CDR1 MNHEY, CDR2 SVGAGI. The CDR3 is 11 residues long. Trimming removed 6 bases at V and 6 bases at J, with 9 bases between.

The CDR3 loop is CASSREAGAYSYEQYF. CDR3 bases: TGTGCCAGCAGCCGTGAAGCGGGAGCCTACTCCTACGAGCAGTACTTC. This chain connects TRBV27 to TRBJ2-7; TRBD2 matches 8 bases. This CDR3 has 16 residues. In germline, CDR1 is MNHEY, CDR2 SMNVEV (reference sequence). V shed 6 bases and J 0 bases; nucleotides not matched to a gene: 10.

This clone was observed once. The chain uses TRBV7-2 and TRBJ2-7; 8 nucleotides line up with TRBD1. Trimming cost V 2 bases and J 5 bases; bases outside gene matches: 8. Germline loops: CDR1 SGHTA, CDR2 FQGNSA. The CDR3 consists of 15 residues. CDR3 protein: CASSLTRGPGHEQYF. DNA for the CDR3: TGTGCCAGCAGCTTAACCAGGGGGCCGGGCCACGAGCAGTACTTC.

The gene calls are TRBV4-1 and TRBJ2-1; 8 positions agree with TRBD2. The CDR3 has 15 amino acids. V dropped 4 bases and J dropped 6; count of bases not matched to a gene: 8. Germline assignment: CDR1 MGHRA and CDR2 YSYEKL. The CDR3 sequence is CASSRGGRLGNEQFF. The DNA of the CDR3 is TGCGCCAGCAGCCGGGGCGGGAGGCTCGGCAATGAGCAGTTCTTC.

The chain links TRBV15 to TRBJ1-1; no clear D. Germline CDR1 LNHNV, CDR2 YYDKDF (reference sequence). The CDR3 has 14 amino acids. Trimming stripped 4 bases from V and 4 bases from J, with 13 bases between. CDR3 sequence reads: CATSIDVTGTEAFF. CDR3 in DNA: TGTGCCACCAGCATAGACGTAACCGGCACTGAAGCTTTCTTT.

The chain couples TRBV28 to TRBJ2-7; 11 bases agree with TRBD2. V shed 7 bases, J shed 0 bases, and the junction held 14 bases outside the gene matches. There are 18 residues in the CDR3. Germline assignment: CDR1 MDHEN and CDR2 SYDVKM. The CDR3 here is CASKETRTSGSLSYEQYF. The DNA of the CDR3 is TGTGCCAGCAAGGAGACAAGAACTAGCGGGAGCCTCTCCTACGAGCAGTACTTC. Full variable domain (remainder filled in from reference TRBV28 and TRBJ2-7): DVKVTQSSRYLVKRTGEKVFLECVQDMDHENMFWYRQDPGLGLRLIYFSYDVKMKEKGDIPEGYSVSREKKERFSLILESASTNQTSMYLCASKETRTSGSLSYEQYFGPGTRLTVT.